This TCR beta chain came from a study of T cells in Graves' hyperthyroidism and ophthalmopathy. Study in general: At initial diagnosis, before any treatment had begun, peripheral blood was obtained.

This clonotype was seen at least ten times. PBMCs came from 10 ml fresh peripheral blood. Researchers amplified the TCR beta CDR3 regions from RNA transcripts. The TCR CDR3 was amplified in a first-round RT-PCR using the HTBI primer set. TCRdb analysed the multiplex PCR reads with MiXCR anew, one entry per CDR3 protein. Of around 520,000 distinct CDR3 sequences in the sample, approximately 25% are singletons; the top ten hold over 9%. Deletions cut 0 bases from V and 3 bases from J, with 9 bases between. The CDR3 is 14 residues long. Germline values: CDR1 SGDLS, CDR2 YYNGEE. This sequence joins TRBV9 and TRBJ1-2, with no clear D. The source is a woman aged 25 to 39 with Graves' ophthalmopathy. The specimen was blood. The CDR3 bases are TGTGCCAGCAGCGTAGGCCGGGGTTACTATGGCTACACCTTC. This sequence encodes CASSVGRGYYGYTF.